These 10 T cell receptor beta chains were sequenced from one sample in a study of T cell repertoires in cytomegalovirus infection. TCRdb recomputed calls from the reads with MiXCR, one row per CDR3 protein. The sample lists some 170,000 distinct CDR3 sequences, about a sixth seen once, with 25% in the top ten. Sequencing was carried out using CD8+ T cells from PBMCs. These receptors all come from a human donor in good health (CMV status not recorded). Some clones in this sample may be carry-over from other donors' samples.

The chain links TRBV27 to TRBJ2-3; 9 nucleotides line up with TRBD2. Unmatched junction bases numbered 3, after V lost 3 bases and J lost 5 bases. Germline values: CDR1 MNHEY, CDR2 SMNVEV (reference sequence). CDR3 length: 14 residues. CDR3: CASSFLLAGDTQYF. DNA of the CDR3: TGTGCCAGCAGTTTTTTACTAGCGGGAGATACGCAGTATTTT.

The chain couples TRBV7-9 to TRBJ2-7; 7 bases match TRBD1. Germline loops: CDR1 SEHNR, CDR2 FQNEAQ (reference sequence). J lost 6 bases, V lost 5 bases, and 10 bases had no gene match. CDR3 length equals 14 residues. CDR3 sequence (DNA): TGTGCCAGCAGCCCCTCCGGGACAGTATCCGAGCAGTACTTC. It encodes CASSPSGTVSEQYF.

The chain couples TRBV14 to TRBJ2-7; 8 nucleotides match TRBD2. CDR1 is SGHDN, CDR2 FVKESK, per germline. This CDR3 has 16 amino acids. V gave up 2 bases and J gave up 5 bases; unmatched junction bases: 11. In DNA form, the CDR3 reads TGTGCCAGCAGCCAACGACTCCGGTTGCGGGGGGACGAGCAGTACTTC. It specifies CASSQRLRLRGDEQYF.

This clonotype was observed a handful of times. In DNA, the CDR3 is TGTGCCAGCAGTTATGGGGGACAGCCGAACACTGAAGCTTTCTTT. It encodes CASSYGGQPNTEAFF. The chain combines TRBV6-1 with TRBJ1-1; 7 bases fit TRBD1. CDR1 and CDR2 from the germline V gene are MNHNS and SASEGT. The CDR3 has 15 amino acids. Trimming removed 5 bases from V and 1 base from J; junction bases left unmatched: 7.

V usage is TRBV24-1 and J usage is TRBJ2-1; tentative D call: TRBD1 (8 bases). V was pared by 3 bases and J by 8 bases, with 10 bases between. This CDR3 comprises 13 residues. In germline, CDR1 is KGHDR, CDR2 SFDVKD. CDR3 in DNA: TGTGCCACCAGTGATACAGGGGGGGATGAGCAGTTCTTC. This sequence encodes CATSDTGGDEQFF.

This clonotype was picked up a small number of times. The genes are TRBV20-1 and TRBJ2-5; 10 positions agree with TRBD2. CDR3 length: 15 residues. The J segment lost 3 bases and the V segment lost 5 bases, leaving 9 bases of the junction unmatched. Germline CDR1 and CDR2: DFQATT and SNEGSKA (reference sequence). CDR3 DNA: TGCAGTGCTGACGGACTAGCGGTGCCTAAAGAGACCCAGTACTTC. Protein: CSADGLAVPKETQYF.

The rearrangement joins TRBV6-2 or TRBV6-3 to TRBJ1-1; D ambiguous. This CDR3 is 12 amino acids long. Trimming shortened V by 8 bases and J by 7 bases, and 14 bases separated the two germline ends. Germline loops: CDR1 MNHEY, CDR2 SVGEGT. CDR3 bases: TGTGCCAGCGGGTCGAATGCGAATGAAGCTTTCTTT. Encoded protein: CASGSNANEAFF.

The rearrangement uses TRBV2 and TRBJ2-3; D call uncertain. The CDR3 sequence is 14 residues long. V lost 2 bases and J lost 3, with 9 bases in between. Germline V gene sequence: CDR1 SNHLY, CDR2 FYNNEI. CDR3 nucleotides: TGTGCCAGCAGTGAAAATGATGAGACAGATACGCAGTATTTT. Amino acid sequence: CASSENDETDTQYF. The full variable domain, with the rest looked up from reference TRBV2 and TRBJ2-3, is EPEVTQTPSHQVTQMGQEVILRCVPISNHLYFYWYRQILGQKVEFLVSFYNNEISEKSEIFDDQFSVERPDGSNFTLKIRSTKLEDSAMYFCASSENDETDTQYFGPGTRLTVL.

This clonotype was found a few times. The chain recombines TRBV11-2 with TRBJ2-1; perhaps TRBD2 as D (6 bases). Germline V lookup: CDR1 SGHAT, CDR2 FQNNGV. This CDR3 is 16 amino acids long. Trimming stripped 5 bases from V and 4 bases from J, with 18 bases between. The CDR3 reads CASSPHVADLYNEQFF. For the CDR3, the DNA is TGTGCCAGCAGCCCCCACGTAGCGGATCTTTACAATGAGCAGTTCTTC.

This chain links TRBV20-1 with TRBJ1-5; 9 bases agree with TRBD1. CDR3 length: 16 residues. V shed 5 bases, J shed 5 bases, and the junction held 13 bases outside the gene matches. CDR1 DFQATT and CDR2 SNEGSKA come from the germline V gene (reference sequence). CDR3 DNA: TGCAGTGCTCGTACATTACCGGGACAGGGAGATCAGCCCCAGCATTTT. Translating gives CSARTLPGQGDQPQHF.